This TCR beta chain was recorded in a study of TIL therapy for anti-PD-1-resistant metastatic lung cancer. General study findings and limits: Many TIL product clones were absent from baseline tumor, suggesting clonal contraction.

The time point: pre-treatment sample, taken before nivolumab and TIL therapy. Most excised metastases sampled were pleural nodules or supraclavicular lymph nodes. Enrollment ran from 2017 to early 2020. The V gene end was trimmed by 4 bases and the J gene end by 12 bases; junction bases not matched to a gene: 14. CDR3 size: 16 residues. Germline V gene lookup returns CDR1 SGHRS and CDR2 YFSETQ. The table lists this clone with a count of one. Its antigen is unknown. Sequencing used immunoSEQ v3. Only in-frame clones appear in the TCRdb table, and some are missing; sequencing was by immunoSEQ multiplex PCR. Of 95,000 or so clones listed, approximately 65% are singletons.

The chain has TRBV5-1 and TRBJ2-1; 12 bases fit TRBD2. Material: tumor tissue, obtained at baseline. The receptor was derived from a person aged 25 to 79 with non-small cell lung cancer. The CDR3 coding sequence is TGCGCCAGCAGCCCTGCGACTAGCGGGGGTACAATGAGGCAGTTCTTC. As protein: CASSPATSGGTMRQFF. Drawing the rest from reference TRBV5-1 and TRBJ2-1, the complete variable domain is KAGVTQTPRYLIKTRGQQVTLSCSPISGHRSVSWYQQTPGQGLQFLFEYFSETQRNKGNFPGRFSGRQFSNSRSEMNVSTLELGDSALYLCASSPATSGGTMRQFFGPGTRLTVL.